The 8 T cell receptor beta chains in this list originate from one sample, sequenced in a study of T cell clonotyping in hematopoietic cell transplantation. The table came from immunoSEQ multiplex PCR; TCRdb's copy has only in-frame clones and leaves some out. The profile shows about 16,000 clones, approximately 85% of them singletons. Sequencing input: peripheral blood mononuclear cells. The receptors were sampled from a woman between 40 and 55 years old in good health. Some clones in this sample may be carry-over from other donors' samples.

The V call is TRBV9, the J call TRBJ2-2; D not resolved. The CDR3 loop spans 16 amino acids. V was cut by 6 bases and J by 1 base, with 16 bases left in between. Looked up from germline, CDR1 is SGDLS and CDR2 is YYNGEE. The CDR3 loop reads CASTPGWLMNTGELFF. The CDR3, as DNA: TGTGCCAGCACGCCTGGGTGGCTGATGAACACCGGGGAGCTGTTTTTT.

This clone was recorded a few times. CDR3 nucleotide sequence: TGTGCCAGCAGTTTACGAGGGTTCCAGGGGGCCGGGGAGCTGTTTTTT. Its translation is CASSLRGFQGAGELFF. The chain couples TRBV27 to TRBJ2-2, with 7 bases matching TRBD1. V shed 2 bases and J 6 bases; nucleotides not matched to a gene: 9. Looked up from germline, CDR1 is MNHEY and CDR2 is SMNVEV (reference sequence). This CDR3 contains 16 residues.

This chain joins TRBV5-1 and TRBJ2-1, with 10 bases matching TRBD1. Germline trimming cut 0 bases from V and 4 bases from J; bases unmatched to any gene: 7. CDR1 is SGHRS and CDR2 is YFSETQ in the germline V gene. The CDR3 has 17 residues. CDR3 region: CASSLVGTGAKYNEQFF. The CDR3 DNA is TGCGCCAGCAGCTTGGTAGGGACAGGGGCGAAATACAATGAGCAGTTCTTC. The full variable domain, in which reference TRBV5-1 and TRBJ2-1 provide the parts outside the CDR3, is KAGVTQTPRYLIKTRGQQVTLSCSPISGHRSVSWYQQTPGQGLQFLFEYFSETQRNKGNFPGRFSGRQFSNSRSEMNVSTLELGDSALYLCASSLVGTGAKYNEQFFGPGTRLTVL.

V and J are TRBV4-1 and TRBJ1-1; TRBD1 might be the D (5 bases). Per the germline V gene, CDR1 is MGHRA and CDR2 is YSYEKL. The CDR3 spans 14 residues. Trimming removed 1 base at V and 5 bases at J, with 11 bases between. This chain's CDR3 is CASSQVGGGTEAFF. The CDR3 bases are TGCGCCAGCAGCCAAGTGGGGGGTGGGACTGAAGCTTTCTTT.

The chain couples TRBV5-6 to TRBJ2-7, with TRBD2 matching 8 bases. Losses at the gene ends were 1 base for V and 2 bases for J; bases not matched to a gene: 2. The CDR3 extends over 14 amino acids. The V gene's germline CDR1 is SGHDT and CDR2 YYEEEE. In DNA, the CDR3 is TGTGCCAGCAGCTTGACTAGCGGAACCTACGAGCAGTACTTC. This sequence encodes CASSLTSGTYEQYF. Drawing the rest from reference TRBV5-6 and TRBJ2-7, the complete variable domain is DAGVTQSPTHLIKTRGQQVTLRCSPKSGHDTVSWYQQALGQGPQFIFQYYEEEERQRGNFPDRFSGHQFPNYSSELNVNALLLGDSALYLCASSLTSGTYEQYFGPGTRLTVT.

V and J are TRBV30 and TRBJ2-2; D is perhaps TRBD1 (7 bases). There are 16 residues in the CDR3. The germline V gene has CDR1 GTSNPN and CDR2 SVGIG (reference sequence). V lost 4 bases and J 0 bases, leaving 15 bases between the germline ends. This CDR3 is CAWTQGGAANTGELFF. The CDR3 region has the DNA TGTGCCTGGACCCAGGGGGGCGCCGCGAACACCGGGGAGCTGTTTTTT.

This chain connects TRBV7-7 to TRBJ2-2; D possibly corresponds to TRBD2 (6 bases). The CDR3 is 15 residues long. Trimming shortened V by 5 bases and J by 6 bases, and 16 bases separated the two germline ends. Per germline, CDR1 SSHAT and CDR2 FNYEAQ (reference sequence). The CDR3 spells CASSPSTGGAGELFF. For the CDR3, the DNA is TGTGCCAGCAGCCCCTCCACCGGGGGTGCCGGGGAGCTGTTTTTT.

The chain joins TRBV7-2 to TRBJ2-7, with D tentatively TRBD1 (6 bases). The CDR3 sequence is 13 residues long. CDR1 SGHTA and CDR2 FQGNSA come from the germline V gene. V was clipped by 4 bases and J by 3 bases, with 10 bases between them. CDR3 sequence reads: CASSSGVGYEQYF. The CDR3 DNA is TGTGCCAGCAGCTCAGGGGTGGGCTACGAGCAGTACTTC.